This T cell receptor beta chain was sequenced during a study of T cell responses to AZD1222 COVID-19 vaccine. TCRdb's table, derived via immunoSEQ multiplex PCR, lists solely in-frame clones and lacks some. The repertoire holds some 120,000 clones, with 70% to 90% as singletons. Doses given second, at about 4 or about 12 weeks, were pooled. Germline lookup yields CDR1 MNHEY and CDR2 SVGAGI. V lost 2 bases, J lost 2 bases, and 9 bases lay in between. CDR3 size: 14 residues. The TCR originated in an adult who received the AZD1222 COVID-19 vaccine. The input for sequencing was peripheral blood, taken 28 days after the second AZD1222 dose. This chain links TRBV6-5 with TRBJ2-5; a weak D match, TRBD2 (5 bases). The CDR3 bases are TGTGCCAGCAGTTACAACGGGGATCAAGAGACCCAGTACTTC. This encodes CASSYNGDQETQYF.